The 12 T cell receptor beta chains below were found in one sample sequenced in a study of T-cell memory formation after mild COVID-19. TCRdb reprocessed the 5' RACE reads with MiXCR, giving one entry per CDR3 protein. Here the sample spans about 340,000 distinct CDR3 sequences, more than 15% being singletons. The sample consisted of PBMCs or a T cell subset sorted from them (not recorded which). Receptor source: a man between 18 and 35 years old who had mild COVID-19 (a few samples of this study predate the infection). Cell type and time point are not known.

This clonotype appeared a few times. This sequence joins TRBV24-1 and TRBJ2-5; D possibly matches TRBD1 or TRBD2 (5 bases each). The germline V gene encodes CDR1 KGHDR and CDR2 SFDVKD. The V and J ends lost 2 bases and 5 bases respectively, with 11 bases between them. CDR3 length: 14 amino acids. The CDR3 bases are TGTGCCACCAGTGATTGGAGGAAGGGGGAGACCCAGTACTTC. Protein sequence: CATSDWRKGETQYF.

CDR3 sequence (DNA): TGTGCCAGCAGTGAAGAGACAGTCAATGAGCAGTTCTTC. Translated, it gives CASSEETVNEQFF. This sequence joins TRBV2 and TRBJ2-1, with D possibly TRBD1 on 5 matching bases. Germline values: CDR1 SNHLY, CDR2 FYNNEI. The CDR3 length is 13 residues. The V gene lost 1 base and the J gene lost 6 bases, with 7 bases spanning the gap.

In DNA, the CDR3 is TGTGCCATCAGTGCCGTAGCGAACACTGAAGCTTTCTTT. It is translated as CAISAVANTEAFF. The V gene is TRBV10-3, the J gene TRBJ1-1, with unresolved D. The ends were cut back, 4 bases at V and 1 base at J, with 7 bases in the middle. The CDR3 is 13 amino acids. Germline V CDR1 and CDR2: ENHRY, SYGVKD.

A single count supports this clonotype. This CDR3 reads CASSSVGREQFF. The DNA for the CDR3 is TGTGCCAGCAGCTCAGTAGGACGTGAGCAGTTCTTC. The rearrangement uses TRBV7-2 and TRBJ2-1, with no clear D. From germline, CDR1 is SGHTA and CDR2 FQGNSA. Trimming took off 4 bases at V and 9 bases at J, with 10 bases between the two ends. The CDR3 is made up of 12 amino acids.

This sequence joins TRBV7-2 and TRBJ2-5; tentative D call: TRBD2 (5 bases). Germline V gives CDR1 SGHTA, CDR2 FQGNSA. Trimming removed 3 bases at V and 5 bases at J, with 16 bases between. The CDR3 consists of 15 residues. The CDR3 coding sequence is TGTGCCAGCAGCTTCGATGGGCTAGCTGGGGAGACCCAGTACTTC. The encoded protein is CASSFDGLAGETQYF.

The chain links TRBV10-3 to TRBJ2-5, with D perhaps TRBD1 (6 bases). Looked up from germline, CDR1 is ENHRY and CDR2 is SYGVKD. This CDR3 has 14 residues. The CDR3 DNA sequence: TGTGCTTCGGCTCCCTGGACAGCTGAAGAGACCCAGTACTTC. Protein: CASAPWTAEETQYF.

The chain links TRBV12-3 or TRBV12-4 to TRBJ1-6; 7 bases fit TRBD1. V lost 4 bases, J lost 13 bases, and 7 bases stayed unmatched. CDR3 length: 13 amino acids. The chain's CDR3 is CASSSTGKAPLHF. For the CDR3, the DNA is TGTGCCAGCAGTTCGACAGGGAAGGCTCCCCTCCACTTT.

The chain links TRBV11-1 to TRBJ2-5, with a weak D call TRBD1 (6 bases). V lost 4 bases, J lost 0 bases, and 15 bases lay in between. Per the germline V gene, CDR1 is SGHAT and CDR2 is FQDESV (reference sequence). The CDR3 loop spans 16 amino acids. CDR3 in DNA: TGTGCCAGCAGCTCCAGGGGTCGGATTAACCAAGAGACCCAGTACTTC. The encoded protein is CASSSRGRINQETQYF.

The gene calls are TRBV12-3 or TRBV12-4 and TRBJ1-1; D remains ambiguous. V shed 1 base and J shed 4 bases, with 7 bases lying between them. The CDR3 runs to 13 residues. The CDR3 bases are TGTGCCAGCAGTTTAGGGTTTGGCACTGAAGCTTTCTTT. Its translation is CASSLGFGTEAFF.

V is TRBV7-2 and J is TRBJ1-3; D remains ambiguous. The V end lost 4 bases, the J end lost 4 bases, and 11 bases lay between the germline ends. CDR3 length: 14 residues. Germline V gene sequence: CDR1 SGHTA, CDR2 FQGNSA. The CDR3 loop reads CASSSPASGNTIYF. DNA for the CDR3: TGTGCCAGCAGCTCCCCGGCCTCCGGAAACACCATATATTTT. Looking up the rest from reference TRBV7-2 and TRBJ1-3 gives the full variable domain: GAGVSQSPSNKVTEKGKDVELRCDPISGHTALYWYRQSLGQGLEFLIYFQGNSAPDKSGLPSDRFSAERTGGSVSTLTIQRTQQEDSAVYLCASSSPASGNTIYFGEGSWLTVV.

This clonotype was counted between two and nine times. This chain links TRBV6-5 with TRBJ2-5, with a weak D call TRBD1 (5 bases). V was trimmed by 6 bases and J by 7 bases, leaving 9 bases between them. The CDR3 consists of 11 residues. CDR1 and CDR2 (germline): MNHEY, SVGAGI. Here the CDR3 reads CASRFQGTQYF. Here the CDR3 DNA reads TGTGCCAGCAGGTTCCAGGGGACCCAGTACTTC.

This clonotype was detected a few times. CDR3 loop: CASSHLWGVSYNSPLHF. The CDR3 DNA reads TGCGCCAGCAGCCACCTTTGGGGAGTATCCTATAATTCACCCCTCCACTTT. The chain is built from TRBV4-3 and TRBJ1-6; D is ambiguous. Germline CDR1 is LGHNA and CDR2 is YSLEER. The CDR3 loop spans 17 amino acids. Trimming left V 3 bases short and J 1 base short, with 13 bases between.